Sequencing of this TCR beta chain was carried out in a study of graft-versus-host responses after intestinal transplantation. Study background: Grafts were multivisceral, liver-intestinal, or isolated intestinal. Broader study findings: Among recipient marrow samples, GvH clones were found; some appeared first in ileum or blood. Declines in HvG clones occurring early post-transplant were associated with peak circulating GvH clone levels.

The CDR3 totals 15 residues. Germline lookup yields CDR1 MNHEY and CDR2 SVGAGI. Losses at the gene ends were 7 bases for V and 4 bases for J; bases not matched to a gene: 12. Worth noting for this clone: The antigen is not known.

The table came from immunoSEQ multiplex PCR; TCRdb's copy has only in-frame clones and leaves some out. The sample includes 65,000 to 90,000 clones, around 92% of them seen just once. The material sequenced was unstimulated CD8+ T cells sorted from spleen or lymph node cells, taken before intestinal transplant. This rearrangement joins TRBV6-5 to TRBJ1-2, with 7 bases identical to TRBD1. The receptor was isolated from a human donor who received an intestinal transplant. The CDR3: CASKDRAGTAYGYTF. The CDR3 DNA sequence: TGTGCCAGCAAAGACAGGGCGGGGACTGCCTATGGCTACACCTTC.